This passage covers 3 T cell receptor beta chains from one sample sequenced in a study of CD8+ T cells in alopecia areata. Investigators isolated RNA and reverse transcribed it into cDNA to act as the sequencing template. Assay: immunoSEQ multiplex PCR; the TCRdb copy retains only in-frame clones and omits some. The sample yields roughly 120,000 clones, approximately 59% seen once. Stated treatment: oral pan-JAK inhibitor, 5-10 mg twice daily. The material was CD8+ T cells sorted from blood, obtained at week 4, from a patient treated with tofacitinib. The receptors stem from a human donor with alopecia areata.

This clone has just one count. The V gene is TRBV27, the J gene TRBJ2-7; D not resolved. The CDR3 is made up of 13 amino acids. Per the germline V gene, CDR1 is MNHEY and CDR2 is SMNVEV (reference sequence). V was shortened by 1 base and J by 3 bases, with 7 bases between the two germline ends. The CDR3 here is CASSLLTDYEQYF. The DNA of the CDR3 is TGTGCCAGCAGTTTATTAACCGACTACGAGCAGTACTTC.

The chain uses TRBV9 and TRBJ2-6; D gene unclear. Per the germline V gene, CDR1 is SGDLS and CDR2 is YYNGEE. The length of the CDR3 is 15 residues. V lost 0 bases and J 1 base, leaving 5 bases between the germline ends. Here the CDR3 reads CASSVVRSGANVLTF. DNA of the CDR3: TGTGCCAGCAGCGTAGTGAGATCTGGGGCCAACGTCCTGACTTTC.

This rearrangement joins TRBV20-1 to TRBJ2-3; D remains ambiguous. V lost 4 bases and J lost 4, with 6 bases in between. Germline values: CDR1 DFQATT, CDR2 SNEGSKA (reference sequence). The CDR3 covers 11 residues. The CDR3 DNA sequence: TGCAGTGCTACGGACCCAGATACGCAGTATTTT. Translating it yields CSATDPDTQYF.